This T cell receptor beta chain derives from a study of control samples from healthy donors and cancer patients (dated by TCRdb to 2020 to 2022). The CDR3 spans 13 residues, from the cysteine through the phenylalanine. Of all the DNA, just the CDR3 is kept, 39 bases in frame from base 1. CDR1 is given as SEHNR and CDR2 as FQNEAQ, both from the germline V gene (reference sequence). V has 4 bases trimmed and J has 7 bases trimmed; junction bases matching no gene number 6. This clone has just a few counts. Its antigen has not been determined. Base qualities are not provided; no much larger clone lies one nucleotide away. The library was prepared using the immunoSEQ multiplex PCR assay. Imported from immuneACCESS, the table was reduced by TCRdb to in-frame sequences with V and J called. These copies leave out some clones; in studies compared against another copy, an unresolved V gene accounts for under half, and the cause of the remainder is not known. Across this sample there are approximately 49,000 clones, with around 86% seen only once. The top ten clonotypes cover 2.8% of the sample.

The material sequenced was PBMCs. This receptor was identified in a woman in her 50s with lung cancer. This chain joins TRBV7-9 to TRBJ1-2, with 7 bases matching TRBD1. The sequenced DNA: TGTGCCAGCAGCTCCGGACAGGAAGGTGGCTACACCTTC. The resulting protein is CASSSGQEGGYTF. This CDR3, with the reference TRBV7-9 and TRBJ1-2 proteins standing in past its ends, gives the full variable domain DTGVSQNPRHKITKRGQNVTFRCDPISEHNRLYWYRQTLGQGPEFLTYFQNEAQLEKSRLLSDRFSAERPKGSFSTLEIQRTEQGDSAMYLCASSSGQEGGYTFGSGTRLTVV.